A single sample gave rise to the 27 T cell receptor beta chains below, sequenced in a study of T cells in localized non-small cell lung cancer. Generated by immunoSEQ multiplex PCR, the TCRdb table keeps only in-frame clones and is missing some. The data show roughly 40,000 clones, with approximately 81% seen just once and 6.5% to 8% held by the top ten. This specimen was peripheral blood mononuclear cells, taken before any cancer treatment. The receptors were sampled from a male donor at least 60 years old with stage II lung adenocarcinoma.

The genes are TRBV20-1 and TRBJ2-3; D is unresolved. The CDR3 length is 11 residues. Trimming removed 1 base from V and 3 bases from J, with 2 bases in between. Germline assignment: CDR1 DFQATT and CDR2 SNEGSKA (reference sequence). The CDR3 bases are TGCAGTGCTAGAGGGACAGATACGCAGTATTTT. Translating it yields CSARGTDTQYF.

This clone was observed once. The rearrangement links TRBV5-6 to TRBJ2-4; D not certain. V was pared by 1 base and J by 0 bases, with 8 bases between. The CDR3 has 15 amino acids. Germline V CDR1 and CDR2: SGHDT, YYEEEE. CDR3 sequence (DNA): TGTGCCAGCAGCTTGATGGAGCTAGCCAAAAACATTCAGTACTTC. Translation gives CASSLMELAKNIQYF.

The chain couples TRBV2 to TRBJ2-3; D unresolved. Per the germline V gene, CDR1 is SNHLY and CDR2 is FYNNEI. This CDR3 is 15 amino acids long. V lost 6 bases to trimming and J lost 4 bases, with 17 bases between them. The CDR3, as DNA: TGTGCCAGCAGAGCGAGTTCCGTTGGGGCAGATACGCAGTATTTT. It is translated as CASRASSVGADTQYF.

The chain is built from TRBV28 and TRBJ2-7; a possible D gene is TRBD1 (5 bases). From germline, CDR1 is MDHEN and CDR2 SYDVKM. CDR3 size: 13 residues. V was shortened by 5 bases and J by 4 bases, with 12 bases between the two germline ends. The CDR3: CASSTGFRYEQYF. Written as DNA, the CDR3 is TGTGCCAGCAGTACAGGTTTCAGGTACGAGCAGTACTTC.

The V gene is TRBV7-8, the J gene TRBJ2-5; TRBD2 matches at 13 bases. The CDR3 has 20 amino acids. Germline V gene data show CDR1 as SGHVS and CDR2 as FQNEAQ. V lost 0 bases and J lost 4; bases outside the gene matches: 14. CDR3 bases: TGTGCCAGCAGCTTAGCACGGCGGACTAGCGGGAGTGAGTTTGTAGAGACCCAGTACTTC. Amino acid sequence: CASSLARRTSGSEFVETQYF.

This chain links TRBV6-6 with TRBJ2-5; weak D call: TRBD1 (6 bases). Trimming shortened V by 0 bases and J by 4 bases, and 9 bases separated the two germline ends. Germline CDR1 reads MNHNY; CDR2 reads SVGAGI (reference sequence). The CDR3 length is 14 residues. In DNA, the CDR3 is TGTGCCAGCAGTTACTCGGTCAGGGGAGAGACCCAGTACTTC. This codes for CASSYSVRGETQYF.

The chain is built from TRBV2 and TRBJ1-4; D is unresolved. The CDR3 consists of 11 residues. The V end lost 5 bases, the J end lost 8 bases, and 6 bases lay between the germline ends. In germline, CDR1 is SNHLY, CDR2 FYNNEI. The CDR3 nucleotides read TGTGCCAGCAGTAGGGAGGAAAAACTGTTTTTT. Protein product: CASSREEKLFF.

This clone was observed a handful of times. The rearrangement joins TRBV7-8 to TRBJ2-7; 12 bases agree with TRBD2. Looked up from germline, CDR1 is SGHVS and CDR2 is FQNEAQ. The CDR3 has 18 amino acids. The ends lost 2 bases at V and 7 bases at J; junction bases unmatched: 15. Here the CDR3 reads CASSLNSGSSGRGVEQYF. In DNA, the CDR3 is TGTGCCAGCAGCTTAAATTCGGGGTCTAGCGGGAGGGGGGTAGAGCAGTACTTC.

In this sample, this clone turned up once. The J gene is TRBJ1-1, the V gene TRBV5-4; D gene unclear. The CDR3 covers 13 residues. Between the trimmed V and J ends, which lost 5 bases and 1 base, there was a span of 9 bases. Germline CDR1 and CDR2: SGHNT and YYREEE (reference sequence). The CDR3 is CASSTGRNTEAFF. In nucleotides, the CDR3 is TGTGCCAGCAGTACCGGGAGGAACACTGAAGCTTTCTTT.

This clone has just a few counts. The chain carries TRBV11-3 and TRBJ2-3; 7 bases are a match to TRBD2. Germline assignment: CDR1 SGHNT and CDR2 YENEEA. The CDR3 is 16 residues long. The V gene end was trimmed by 4 bases and the J gene end by 1 base; junction bases not matched to a gene: 8. CDR3 nucleotides: TGTGCCAGCAGCTCCCGGGGGAGCGGGGGCACAGATACGCAGTATTTT. Its protein product is CASSSRGSGGTDTQYF.

The rearrangement joins TRBV28 to TRBJ1-2; tentative D call: TRBD1 (5 bases). V was cut by 7 bases and J by 4 bases, with 13 bases left in between. Germline V gene lookup returns CDR1 MDHEN and CDR2 SYDVKM. The CDR3 spans 13 residues. CDR3 loop: CASTRPGPYGYTF. The CDR3 DNA reads TGTGCCAGCACCCGACCGGGGCCCTATGGCTACACCTTC.

The V and J genes are TRBV5-1 and TRBJ2-2; 12 nucleotides match TRBD1. The trim removed 2 bases at V and 7 bases at J, leaving 6 bases unmatched. The CDR3 length is 16 residues. Germline V lookup: CDR1 SGHRS, CDR2 YFSETQ. CDR3 DNA sequence: TGCGCCAGCAGCTTTCCGGGACAGGGGGCAGTCGGGGAGCTGTTTTTT. Translated, it gives CASSFPGQGAVGELFF.

The chain employs TRBV7-9 and TRBJ1-4, with a possible D match to TRBD1 (5 bases). Trimming took off 8 bases at V and 6 bases at J, with 13 bases between the two ends. CDR1 and CDR2 from the germline V gene are SEHNR and FQNEAQ (reference sequence). CDR3 size: 13 residues. This chain's CDR3 is CASGRDKDEKLFF. For the CDR3, the DNA is TGTGCCAGCGGCAGGGATAAGGATGAAAAACTGTTTTTT.

This clone was counted once. J is TRBJ2-3 and V is TRBV21-1; the table names TRBD1, a call not compared with the DNA. TRBV21-1 is noted as a pseudogene. The CDR3 has 16 amino acids. Here the CDR3 DNA reads TGTGCCAGCAGCAAGCCCGGGGGGACAGGGACAGATACGCAGTATTTT. Protein product: CASSKPGGTGTDTQYF.

The rearrangement links TRBV10-3 to TRBJ2-3; D unclear. Trimming took off 11 bases at V and 6 bases at J, with 12 bases between the two ends. The CDR3 runs to 11 residues. CDR1 and CDR2 from the germline V gene are ENHRY and SYGVKD. DNA for the CDR3: TGTGCCTCCCAAACTGGGGATACGCAGTATTTT. Translation: CASQTGDTQYF.

V and J are TRBV6-5 and TRBJ1-3, with no clear D. The CDR3 sequence is 12 residues long. Germline V gene sequence: CDR1 MNHEY, CDR2 SVGAGI. V was shortened by 10 bases and J by 0 bases, with 7 bases between the two germline ends. CDR3 in amino acids: CATRSSGNTIYF. The CDR3 DNA follows: TGTGCCACTCGATCCTCTGGAAACACCATATATTTT.

V and J are TRBV4-2 and TRBJ2-1, with a tentative D call TRBD2 (6 bases). V was clipped by 1 base and J by 5 bases, with 18 bases between them. CDR3 length equals 17 residues. CDR1 LGHNA and CDR2 YNFKEQ come from the germline V gene. The DNA for the CDR3 is TGTGCCAGCAGCCAAGCCCCCCTTAGCGGTCCTGACAATGAGCAGTTCTTC. This encodes CASSQAPLSGPDNEQFF.

This clone has only a few counts. The CDR3: CASSFRTATNEKLFF. The CDR3 DNA reads as TGTGCCAGCAGTTTCCGGACGGCAACTAATGAAAAACTGTTTTTT. The chain links TRBV6-6 to TRBJ1-4, with unresolved D. Trimming shortened V by 4 bases and J by 0 bases, and 9 bases separated the two germline ends. From germline, CDR1 is MNHNY and CDR2 SVGAGI (reference sequence). This CDR3 comprises 15 residues.

This clone was counted a single time. CDR3 residues: CASSPPTSDEQFF. In nucleotides, the CDR3 is TGTGCCAGCAGCCCTCCCACTAGCGATGAGCAGTTCTTC. This sequence joins TRBV11-2 and TRBJ2-1; 7 nucleotides align to TRBD2. V shed 5 bases, J shed 8 bases, and the junction held 6 bases outside the gene matches. The CDR3 totals 13 residues. The V gene's germline CDR1 is SGHAT and CDR2 FQNNGV.

The rearrangement joins TRBV10-3 to TRBJ1-3; D remains unclear. The CDR3 loop spans 16 amino acids. Trimming cost V 3 bases and J 1 base, with 13 bases left between them. CDR1 is ENHRY and CDR2 is SYGVKD in the germline V gene. The CDR3 bases are TGTGCCATCAGTGAACAGCAAGTCCGATCTGGAAACACCATATATTTT. This codes for CAISEQQVRSGNTIYF.

The J gene is TRBJ2-1, the V gene TRBV7-9; TRBD2 aligns across 14 bases. This CDR3 has 15 amino acids. Trimming took 3 bases from V and 6 from J; bases not matched to a gene: 1. The germline V gene encodes CDR1 SEHNR and CDR2 FQNEAQ (reference sequence). As DNA, the CDR3 is TGTGCCAGCAGCTTCGGACTAGCGGGGGGCAATGAGCAGTTCTTC. This codes for CASSFGLAGGNEQFF. Combining the CDR3 with reference TRBV7-9 and TRBJ2-1 gives the whole variable domain DTGVSQNPRHKITKRGQNVTFRCDPISEHNRLYWYRQTLGQGPEFLTYFQNEAQLEKSRLLSDRFSAERPKGSFSTLEIQRTEQGDSAMYLCASSFGLAGGNEQFFGPGTRLTVL.

The chain combines TRBV6-5 with TRBJ1-1, with D unresolved. This CDR3 comprises 14 residues. The germline V gene encodes CDR1 MNHEY and CDR2 SVGAGI. Trimming removed 2 bases at V and 4 bases at J, with 11 bases between. The DNA of the CDR3 is TGTGCCAGCAGTTACGACTCTCGGGTCACTGAAGCTTTCTTT. This sequence encodes CASSYDSRVTEAFF.

The genes are TRBV25-1 and TRBJ1-2; no firm D call. The germline V and J ends were trimmed by 5 bases and 0 bases, with 10 bases remaining between them. The germline V gene encodes CDR1 MGHDK and CDR2 SYGVNS. The CDR3 loop spans 14 amino acids. Here the CDR3 DNA reads TGTGCCAGCAGTCAGGACTTCCCTAACTATGGCTACACCTTC. This codes for CASSQDFPNYGYTF.

V is TRBV19 and J is TRBJ1-5, with a tentative D call TRBD1 (6 bases). The CDR3 is 15 amino acids. Germline CDR1 is LNHDA and CDR2 is SQIVND (reference sequence). V gave up 3 bases and J gave up 7 bases, with 16 bases separating them. The CDR3: CASSMMGQGNQPQHF. The CDR3 region has the DNA TGTGCCAGTAGTATGATGGGACAAGGAAACCAGCCCCAGCATTTT.

This chain connects TRBV7-2 to TRBJ1-2, with 7 bases fitting TRBD1. In germline, CDR1 is SGHTA, CDR2 FQGNSA. The CDR3 loop spans 19 amino acids. Trimming cost V 0 bases and J 0 bases; bases outside gene matches: 13. As DNA, the CDR3 is TGTGCCAGCAGCTTAGCAGGTGGGGGACAGTTCTCGGCTAACTATGGCTACACCTTC. It encodes CASSLAGGGQFSANYGYTF.

This chain joins TRBV10-3 and TRBJ1-2; D is undetermined. V lost 0 bases, J lost 0 bases, and 14 bases lay in between. Germline lookup yields CDR1 ENHRY and CDR2 SYGVKD. This CDR3 spans 17 amino acids. The CDR3 sequence: CAISESGPDPSNYGYTF. The DNA of the CDR3 is TGTGCCATCAGTGAGTCCGGGCCAGATCCGTCTAACTATGGCTACACCTTC.

This clone came up a few times. V and J are TRBV28 and TRBJ1-1; D unresolved. CDR1 and CDR2 (germline): MDHEN, SYDVKM. V was pared by 2 bases and J by 0 bases, with 10 bases between. The CDR3 covers 15 residues. CDR3 sequence reads: CASSLGRALNTEAFF. The DNA of the CDR3 is TGTGCCAGCAGTTTAGGACGGGCTTTGAACACTGAAGCTTTCTTT.